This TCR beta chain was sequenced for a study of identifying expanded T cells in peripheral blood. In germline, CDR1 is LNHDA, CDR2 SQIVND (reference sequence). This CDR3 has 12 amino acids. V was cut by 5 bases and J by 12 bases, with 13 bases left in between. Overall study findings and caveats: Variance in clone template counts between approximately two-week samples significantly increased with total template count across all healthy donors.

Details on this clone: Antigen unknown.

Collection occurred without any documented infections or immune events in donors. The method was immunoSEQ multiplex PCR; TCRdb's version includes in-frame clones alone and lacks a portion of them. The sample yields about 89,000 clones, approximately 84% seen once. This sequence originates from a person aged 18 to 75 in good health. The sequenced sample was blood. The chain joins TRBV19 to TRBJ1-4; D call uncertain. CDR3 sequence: CASSVPREELFF. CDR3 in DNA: TGTGCCAGTAGTGTGCCCCGGGAGGAACTGTTTTTT.